This record concerns one T cell receptor beta chain sequence. The antigen remains unidentified. This clone may be a read error of a much larger clone one base away. Sequencing was at deep level. Genomic DNA belonging to each subset was distributed in equal measure over several immunoSEQ plates. Data came from immunoSEQ multiplex PCR; TCRdb stores just in-frame clones and leaves some out. The sample has some 2,000,000 clones; approximately 95% are singletons. The CDR3 loop spans 14 amino acids. The V gene's germline CDR1 is SEHNR and CDR2 FQNEAQ (reference sequence). The V gene lost 4 bases and the J gene lost 0 bases, with 7 bases spanning the gap. The data were obtained in a study of shared clonotypes between healthy human individuals. Study-level results: Only blood samples were collected, and tissue repertoires likely differ.

This chain joins TRBV7-9 and TRBJ1-5, with D perhaps TRBD1 (5 bases). The source is a man aged 18 to 29 in good health. Input material: naive CD4+ T cells sorted from blood. Subset of the sample: CD45RA+ positively selected. CDR3 amino acids: CASSWGNSNQPQHF. The CDR3, as DNA: TGTGCCAGCAGCTGGGGGAATAGCAATCAGCCCCAGCATTTT.